This T cell receptor (beta chain) was sequenced during a study of OX40 agonist ivuxolimab in advanced cancers. Study results and caveats: Also present in some nonresponders was a low level of normalized T-cell clonal expansion. Mean expanded clone counts were higher in CD8+ than CD4+ T cells.

CDR1 and CDR2 from the germline V gene are SNHLY and FYNNEI. CDR3 length: 17 residues. V was trimmed by 5 bases and J by 2 bases, leaving 18 bases between them. The protocol was immunoSEQ multiplex PCR, while the TCRdb copy is restricted to in-frame clones and leaves out a portion. The profile shows roughly 33,000 clones, over 60% of them singletons. By share, this clone counts as medium-sized. Its antigen is unidentified. The rearrangement links TRBV2 to TRBJ2-2, with D perhaps TRBD1 (6 bases). The material sequenced was CD4+ or CD8+ T cells sorted from blood, taken in a trial of the OX40 agonist ivuxolimab. This TCR was recovered from an adult with an advanced solid tumor such as melanoma, head and neck, liver or kidney cancer. CDR3 in DNA: TGTGCCAGCAGTTTGCCGAGACAGGAGACTAACACCGGGGAGCTGTTTTTT. This encodes CASSLPRQETNTGELFF. Filled out from reference TRBV2 and TRBJ2-2, the complete variable domain reads EPEVTQTPSHQVTQMGQEVILRCVPISNHLYFYWYRQILGQKVEFLVSFYNNEISEKSEIFDDQFSVERPDGSNFTLKIRSTKLEDSAMYFCASSLPRQETNTGELFFGEGSRLTVL.